These 20 T cell receptor beta chains share one sample of origin, sequenced in a study of T cells in Graves' hyperthyroidism and ophthalmopathy. Authors of the study amplified TCR beta CDR3 regions from RNA transcripts. TCR CDR3 underwent first-round RT-PCR with the HTBI primer set. A single record per CDR3 protein comes from TCRdb applying MiXCR to the multiplex PCR reads. There are approximately 600,000 distinct CDR3 sequences in the sample; roughly 15% occur only once, and 3.5% to 4.5% lies in the top ten. Input material: blood. The origin of the receptors is a woman between 40 and 50 years old with Graves' ophthalmopathy.

This clonotype was detected many times. The gene calls are TRBV20-1 and TRBJ2-1; 13 nucleotides match TRBD2. This CDR3 comprises 16 residues. CDR1 and CDR2 (germline): DFQATT, SNEGSKA (reference sequence). V trimming: 0 bases; J trimming: 4 bases; junction bases outside the gene matches: 3. The CDR3 coding sequence is TGCAGTGCTAGAGAACCGGGACTAGCGGGGTACAATGAGCAGTTCTTC. This sequence encodes CSAREPGLAGYNEQFF.

The chain employs TRBV11-1 and TRBJ1-2; a weak D match, TRBD1 (6 bases). The CDR3 is 16 amino acids. V was cut by 5 bases and J by 6 bases, with 22 bases left in between. CDR1 and CDR2 (germline): SGHAT, FQDESV (reference sequence). CDR3 bases: TGTGCCAGCAGCGAAGCCGGGACACCGGATACGAATGGCTACACCTTC. Amino acids: CASSEAGTPDTNGYTF.

This clonotype was seen ten or more times. The chain employs TRBV5-1 and TRBJ1-1, with D uncertain. V lost 5 bases and J lost 4, with 15 bases in between. Germline assignment: CDR1 SGHRS and CDR2 YFSETQ. The CDR3 extends over 14 amino acids. The CDR3 nucleotides read TGCGCCAGCAGGGCAGATGAAATTAGCACTGAAGCTTTCTTT. It codes for CASRADEISTEAFF.

A note on this clonotype: One junction end does not reproduce the germline sequence, and a read error may be involved. V gene TRBV4-2 combines with J gene TRBJ1-1; tentatively, D is TRBD1 (6 bases). The CDR3 contains 16 residues. CDR1 is LGHNA and CDR2 is YNFKEQ in the germline V gene. The CDR3 region has the DNA TGTGCCAGCAGCCAAGTAGGACAGATTATGAACACTGAAGCTCTCTTT. Its translation: CASSQVGQIMNTEALF.

At least ten counts were recorded for this clonotype. The rearrangement uses TRBV28 and TRBJ2-5; 13 nucleotides line up with TRBD2. Germline CDR1 MDHEN, CDR2 SYDVKM. Trimming removed 4 bases from V and 5 bases from J; junction bases left unmatched: 7. This CDR3 comprises 16 residues. The CDR3 sequence: CASSSRTSGGRETQYF. DNA of the CDR3: TGTGCCAGCAGTTCCCGGACTAGCGGGGGACGGGAGACCCAGTACTTC.

This clonotype was seen a handful of times. The chain carries TRBV10-3 and TRBJ1-3; TRBD1 aligns across 8 bases. The CDR3 totals 15 residues. J gave up 0 bases and V 7 bases, and 5 bases lay outside the gene matches. Germline lookup yields CDR1 ENHRY and CDR2 SYGVKD. CDR3 region: CAIKTGAISGNTIYF. CDR3 coding DNA: TGTGCCATCAAGACAGGGGCCATCTCTGGAAACACCATATATTTT.

V usage is TRBV7-2 and J usage is TRBJ1-6, with D possibly TRBD1 on 5 matching bases. Germline values: CDR1 SGHTA, CDR2 FQGNSA. The CDR3 has 14 amino acids. Trimming shortened V by 5 bases and J by 9 bases, and 14 bases separated the two germline ends. As DNA, the CDR3 is TGTGCCAGCAGCCATGACCGGGGGGGTTCACCCCTCCACTTT. Translated, it gives CASSHDRGGSPLHF.

Concerning this clonotype: Being one base from a much bigger clone, this may be a read error. The chain uses TRBV6-1 and TRBJ1-2; D is undetermined. CDR3 length: 15 amino acids. Trimming left V 8 bases short and J 0 bases short, with 16 bases between. Per the germline V gene, CDR1 is MNHNS and CDR2 is SASEGT. The CDR3 loop reads CASGDMEEANYGYTF. CDR3 coding DNA: TGTGCCAGCGGAGACATGGAGGAGGCTAACTATGGCTACACCTTC.

Ten or more counts support this clonotype. This chain connects TRBV3-1 to TRBJ1-5, with D unresolved. V lost 0 bases, J lost 5 bases, and 2 bases lay in between. The CDR3 extends over 12 amino acids. Germline values: CDR1 LGHDT, CDR2 YNNKEL (reference sequence). This CDR3 reads CASSQDDQPQHF. For the CDR3, the DNA is TGTGCCAGCAGCCAAGACGATCAGCCCCAGCATTTT.

This clonotype was picked up many times. V and J are TRBV11-1 and TRBJ1-2; D unclear. CDR1 is SGHAT, CDR2 FQDESV, per germline (reference sequence). The CDR3 length is 16 residues. V shed 5 bases and J shed 2 bases, with 18 bases lying between them. CDR3 nucleotides: TGTGCCAGCAGCGCCATGGGCAGTTTGTTGAACTATGGCTACACCTTC. Translation: CASSAMGSLLNYGYTF.

CDR3 protein: CASSLGPLGAGEAFF. The CDR3, as DNA: TGCGCCAGCAGCTTGGGGCCGTTGGGCGCGGGGGAAGCTTTCTTT. J is TRBJ1-1 and V is TRBV5-1; D is unclear. CDR3 length: 15 residues. Trimming took off 0 bases at V and 8 bases at J, with 17 bases between the two ends. Germline V gene data show CDR1 as SGHRS and CDR2 as YFSETQ.

This clonotype was recorded at least ten times. The rearrangement uses TRBV28 and TRBJ2-5; the D gene is possibly TRBD1 (5 bases). Germline CDR1 MDHEN, CDR2 SYDVKM. The CDR3 has 14 residues. Trimming left V 6 bases short and J 5 bases short, with 16 bases between. The CDR3 region has the DNA TGTGCCAGCAGCGGATCGGCAGGGTCCGAGACCCAGTACTTC. Its protein is CASSGSAGSETQYF.

This clonotype occurred many times. V usage is TRBV27 and J usage is TRBJ2-7; 7 nucleotides align to TRBD1. With 4 bases clipped from V and 4 bases from J, the junction kept 13 bases outside the gene matches. The length of the CDR3 is 16 residues. Germline-derived CDR1 and CDR2 are MNHEY and SMNVEV (reference sequence). In nucleotides, the CDR3 is TGTGCCAGCAGTTCGCCTACAGGGGAAGGGTCTTACGAGCAGTACTTC. It codes for CASSSPTGEGSYEQYF.

The CDR3 DNA reads as TGTGCCAGCAGCCAAGAAGGGTTCGGGCTCAGGGGGCTGTGTCAGCCCCAGCATTTT. This encodes CASSQEGFGLRGLCQPQHF. The V and J genes are TRBV3-1 and TRBJ1-5; TRBD1 aligns across 8 bases. Germline CDR1 is LGHDT and CDR2 is YNNKEL (reference sequence). Trimming took 0 bases from V and 6 from J; bases not matched to a gene: 16. This CDR3 contains 19 residues.

This clonotype was seen a handful of times. The J gene is TRBJ1-6, the V gene TRBV18; D might be TRBD1 (5 bases). The V and J ends lost 3 bases and 8 bases respectively, with 14 bases between them. The CDR3 length is 15 residues. The germline V gene has CDR1 KGHSH and CDR2 LQKENI. CDR3 sequence (DNA): TGTGCCAGCTCACCCGGGACGGTCGGGGATTCACCCCTCCACTTT. Amino acid sequence: CASSPGTVGDSPLHF.

This clonotype was found many times. This sequence joins TRBV5-1 and TRBJ2-7; no clear D gene. The CDR3 covers 13 residues. The germline CDR1 and CDR2 sequences are SGHRS and YFSETQ. Trimming cost V 4 bases and J 1 base, with 9 bases left between them. CDR3 nucleotides: TGCGCCAGCAGCCCCCTGGTTTCCTACGAGCAGTACTTC. It translates to CASSPLVSYEQYF.

Ten or more counts support this clonotype. The V call is TRBV19, the J call TRBJ1-2; tentatively, D is TRBD1 (5 bases). The CDR3 sequence is 14 residues long. The ends were cut back, 3 bases at V and 2 bases at J, with 10 bases in the middle. Germline-derived CDR1 and CDR2 are LNHDA and SQIVND (reference sequence). The CDR3 protein is CASSMAGTNYGYTF. The CDR3 nucleotides read TGTGCCAGTAGTATGGCAGGGACCAACTATGGCTACACCTTC.

This clonotype was counted ten times or more. CDR3 region: CASGLLGLVEQYF. The CDR3 DNA reads as TGTGCTAGTGGTTTGCTTGGTTTGGTTGAGCAGTACTTC. V and J are TRBV12-5 and TRBJ2-7, with D unresolved. Trimming removed 2 bases at V and 7 bases at J, with 12 bases between. The CDR3 consists of 13 residues. Germline loops: CDR1 LGHNT, CDR2 FRNRAP.

The chain uses TRBV18 and TRBJ2-5; either TRBD1 or TRBD2 may fit D (5 bases each). CDR3 length: 14 amino acids. V was shortened by 4 bases and J by 5 bases, with 14 bases between the two germline ends. Germline assignment: CDR1 KGHSH and CDR2 LQKENI. CDR3 sequence reads: CASSRDLTRETQYF. The CDR3 DNA sequence: TGTGCCAGCTCACGGGACCTTACGCGGGAGACCCAGTACTTC.

In its sample, this clonotype was seen many times. This chain connects TRBV9 to TRBJ2-5; TRBD2 matches at 7 bases. The V and J ends lost 0 bases and 5 bases, in that order; junction bases with no gene match: 7. CDR1 is SGDLS, CDR2 YYNGEE, per germline. This CDR3 comprises 15 residues. The CDR3 nucleotides are TGTGCCAGCAGCGTAGGGGGGGGGACGGTGGAGACCCAGTACTTC. Protein: CASSVGGGTVETQYF.